A single sample gave rise to the 9 T cell receptor beta chains below, sequenced in a study of cytomegalovirus exposure and HLA in healthy donors. The PCR was carried out with 60 Vbeta primers and 13 Jbeta primers. Clones were sequenced by immunoSEQ multiplex PCR, and TCRdb holds only the in-frame ones, with some missing. The table shows roughly 120,000 clones, with 65% to 80% occurring only once. Sequenced: PBMCs. The receptor source for this set is a human donor in good health.

This chain's CDR3 is CASTDQNTQYF. The CDR3 nucleotides are TGTGCCAGCACAGACCAAAATACGCAGTATTTT. V usage is TRBV18 and J usage is TRBJ2-3; D is undetermined. Germline V CDR1 and CDR2: KGHSH, LQKENI. This CDR3 comprises 11 residues. V was trimmed by 8 bases and J by 7 bases, leaving 10 bases between them.

Here the CDR3 DNA reads TGTGCCAGTAGTAGGGACACTTACAATGAGCAGTTCTTC. It encodes CASSRDTYNEQFF. The chain carries TRBV19 and TRBJ2-1, with D perhaps TRBD1 (6 bases). CDR3 length: 13 amino acids. CDR1 is LNHDA, CDR2 SQIVND, per germline (reference sequence). Deletions cut 4 bases from V and 4 bases from J, with 8 bases between.

The chain joins TRBV19 to TRBJ1-3; D is uncertain. Deletions cut 3 bases from V and 0 bases from J, with 12 bases between. The CDR3 loop spans 16 amino acids. Germline values: CDR1 LNHDA, CDR2 SQIVND (reference sequence). The CDR3 DNA sequence: TGTGCCAGTAGTATCACAGAATTTCACTCTGGAAACACCATATATTTT. Its protein product is CASSITEFHSGNTIYF.

The chain couples TRBV20-1 to TRBJ1-1; D gene unclear. CDR1 and CDR2 (germline): DFQATT, SNEGSKA (reference sequence). The CDR3 sequence is 11 residues long. Trimming removed 7 bases at V and 3 bases at J, with 9 bases between. CDR3 in DNA: TGCAGTGGCACGGAGGACACTGAAGCTTTCTTT. Protein sequence: CSGTEDTEAFF.

On this clone: The junction and the germline gene differ at one end; a read error may be behind it. The V gene is TRBV5-6, the J gene TRBJ1-4, with D possibly matching TRBD1 (6 bases). CDR1 is SGHDT and CDR2 is YYEEEE in the germline V gene. The CDR3 length is 11 residues. CDR3 DNA: TGTGCCAGCAGCTTCGGCCGCCGACAGGCGTTT. It is translated as CASSFGRRQAF.

The chain is built from TRBV2 and TRBJ2-3, with D maybe TRBD2 (7 bases). V lost 6 bases and J 2 bases, leaving 18 bases between the germline ends. Germline loops: CDR1 SNHLY, CDR2 FYNNEI. There are 16 residues in the CDR3. In nucleotides, the CDR3 is TGTGCCAGCAGCGCGGGGGCCCTTTTACTCACAGATACGCAGTATTTT. This gives the protein CASSAGALLLTDTQYF.

The chain has TRBV28 and TRBJ2-2; TRBD1 might be the D (7 bases). The germline V and J ends were trimmed by 5 bases and 1 base, with 14 bases remaining between them. Germline-derived CDR1 and CDR2 are MDHEN and SYDVKM. The CDR3 loop spans 16 amino acids. In DNA form, the CDR3 reads TGTGCCAGCAGTCGCCAGGGGGGCGGGAACACCGGGGAGCTGTTTTTT. Encoded protein: CASSRQGGGNTGELFF. Based on the CDR3 plus reference TRBV28 and TRBJ2-2, the full variable domain is DVKVTQSSRYLVKRTGEKVFLECVQDMDHENMFWYRQDPGLGLRLIYFSYDVKMKEKGDIPEGYSVSREKKERFSLILESASTNQTSMYLCASSRQGGGNTGELFFGEGSRLTVL.

V usage is TRBV18 and J usage is TRBJ1-6; no firm D call. Between the trimmed V and J ends, which lost 8 bases and 4 bases, there was a span of 18 bases. The length of the CDR3 is 16 residues. Germline CDR1 KGHSH, CDR2 LQKENI. This chain's CDR3 is CASTRQGDNYNSPLHF. The CDR3 nucleotides are TGTGCCAGCACACGACAAGGTGATAATTATAATTCACCCCTCCACTTT.

The chain employs TRBV7-6 and TRBJ1-3; D unclear. Deletions cut 8 bases from V and 0 bases from J, with 14 bases between. The germline gives CDR1 SGHVS, CDR2 FNYEAQ. The CDR3 sequence is 15 residues long. DNA of the CDR3: TGTGCCAGCTTTGAATTGACGGGCTCTGGAAACACCATATATTTT. It codes for CASFELTGSGNTIYF. Full variable domain (remainder filled in from reference TRBV7-6 and TRBJ1-3): GAGVSQSPRYKVTKRGQDVALRCDPISGHVSLYWYRQALGQGPEFLTYFNYEAQQDKSGLPNDRFSAERPEGSISTLTIQRTEQRDSAMYRCASFELTGSGNTIYFGEGSWLTVV.